The clone carrying this TCR beta chain was recorded a few times. Original data processing: The assay estimated nucleated cells by amplifying reference gene primers. Generated by immunoSEQ multiplex PCR, the TCRdb table keeps only in-frame clones and is missing some. V, J and clone size are those of that table, while D and trimming were read from the DNA. The data hold some 80,000 clones, with about 76% observed a single time. CDR3 length: 15 residues. The V and J ends lost 0 bases and 0 bases respectively, with 6 bases between them. The germline gives CDR1 LNHNV, CDR2 YYDKDF (reference sequence). This specimen belongs to a study of blood T cell repertoires in COVID-19. Study-level background: The study drew acute and convalescent COVID-19 samples from the United States, Italy and Spain. Sample material is recorded as cDNA or gDNA derived from T cells, B-cell-depleted T cells, or PBMCs.

The chain uses TRBV15 and TRBJ1-3, with D unresolved. The source of this sequence is a woman of 80 years or more with active or convalescent COVID-19. The sample was peripheral blood. CDR3 in amino acids: CATSRDAGSGNTIYF. The CDR3 DNA is TGTGCCACCAGCAGAGATGCAGGCTCTGGAAACACCATATATTTT.